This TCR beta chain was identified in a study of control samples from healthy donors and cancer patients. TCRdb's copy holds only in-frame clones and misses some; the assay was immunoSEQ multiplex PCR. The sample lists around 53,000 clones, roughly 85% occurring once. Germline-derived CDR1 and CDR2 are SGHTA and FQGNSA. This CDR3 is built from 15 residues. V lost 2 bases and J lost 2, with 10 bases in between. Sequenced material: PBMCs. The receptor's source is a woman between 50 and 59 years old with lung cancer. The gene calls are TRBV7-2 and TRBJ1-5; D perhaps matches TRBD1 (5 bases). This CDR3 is CASSLQGDGNQPQHF. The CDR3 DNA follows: TGTGCCAGCAGCTTACAAGGGGATGGCAATCAGCCCCAGCATTTT.